Described below is a single T cell receptor beta chain sequence and its context. As yet, its antigen is unknown. The protocol was immunoSEQ multiplex PCR, while the TCRdb copy is restricted to in-frame clones and leaves out a portion. Among 80,000 or so clones listed, around four fifths were seen once. V shed 2 bases and J shed 7 bases, with 11 bases lying between them. Germline CDR1 GTSNPN, CDR2 SVGIG (reference sequence). This CDR3 spans 12 amino acids. The sample is drawn from a study of OX40 agonist ivuxolimab in advanced cancers. Whole-study findings and limits: At 0.1 to 3.0 mg/kg and by week 6, CD4+ and CD8+ T cells in the blood had expanded clonally.

This clonotype originated in an adult with an advanced solid tumor such as melanoma, head and neck, liver or kidney cancer. V gene TRBV30 combines with J gene TRBJ1-1; D possibly corresponds to TRBD1 (6 bases). Sequencing used CD4+ or CD8+ T cells sorted from blood, obtained in a trial of the OX40 agonist ivuxolimab. The CDR3 is CAWSLGGGEAFF. In DNA form, the CDR3 reads TGTGCCTGGAGTTTAGGGGGGGGTGAAGCTTTCTTT.